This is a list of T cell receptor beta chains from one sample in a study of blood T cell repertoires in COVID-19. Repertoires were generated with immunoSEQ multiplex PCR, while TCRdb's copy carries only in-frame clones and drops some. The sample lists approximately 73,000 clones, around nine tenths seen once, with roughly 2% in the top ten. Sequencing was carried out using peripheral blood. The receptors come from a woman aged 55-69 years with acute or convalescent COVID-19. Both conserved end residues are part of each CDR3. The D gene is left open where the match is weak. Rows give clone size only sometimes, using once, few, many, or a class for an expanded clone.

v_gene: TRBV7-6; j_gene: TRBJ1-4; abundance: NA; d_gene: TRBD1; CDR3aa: CASSPPVFDRGSKLFF; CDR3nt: TGTGCCAGCAGCCCTCCAGTTTTTGACAGGGGCTCTAAACTGTTTTTT
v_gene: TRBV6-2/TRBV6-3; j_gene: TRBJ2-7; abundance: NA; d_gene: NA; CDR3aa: CASSMTGRGQYF; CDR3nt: TGTGCCAGCAGTATGACAGGCCGGGGGCAGTACTTC
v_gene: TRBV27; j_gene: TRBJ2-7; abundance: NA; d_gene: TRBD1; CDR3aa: CASSLSGGGAYEQYF; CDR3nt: TGTGCCAGCAGTTTGTCAGGGGGCGGCGCCTACGAGCAGTACTTC
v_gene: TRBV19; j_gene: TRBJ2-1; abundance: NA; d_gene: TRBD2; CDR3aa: CASSTTSGDYNEQFF; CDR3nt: TGTGCCAGTAGTACCACTAGCGGGGACTACAATGAGCAGTTCTTC
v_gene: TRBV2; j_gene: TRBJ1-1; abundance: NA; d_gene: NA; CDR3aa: CASSERQGSGEAFF; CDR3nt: TGTGCCAGCAGTGAGCGGCAGGGATCAGGTGAAGCTTTCTTT
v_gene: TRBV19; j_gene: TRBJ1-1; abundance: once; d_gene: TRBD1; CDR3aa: CASSLWTGGANTEAFF; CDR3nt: TGTGCCAGTAGTCTTTGGACAGGGGGGGCGAACACTGAAGCTTTCTTT
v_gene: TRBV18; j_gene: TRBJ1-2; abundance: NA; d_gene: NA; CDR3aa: CASSPTTGGYTF; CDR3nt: TGTGCCAGCTCACCCACGACGGGAGGCTACACCTTC
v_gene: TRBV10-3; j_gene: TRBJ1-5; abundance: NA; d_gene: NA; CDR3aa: CAISGDVGNQPQHF; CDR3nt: TGTGCCATCAGCGGGGATGTGGGCAATCAGCCCCAGCATTTT
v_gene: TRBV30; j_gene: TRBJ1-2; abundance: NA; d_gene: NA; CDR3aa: CAWRLTGPNNGYTF; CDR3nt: TGTGCCTGGAGGTTGACAGGACCTAATAATGGCTACACCTTC
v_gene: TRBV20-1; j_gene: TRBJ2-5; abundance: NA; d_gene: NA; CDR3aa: CSAKRETQYF; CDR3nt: TGCAGTGCAAAACGGGAGACCCAGTACTTC
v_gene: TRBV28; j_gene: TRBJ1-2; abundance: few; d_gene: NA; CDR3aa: CASIPGGIVGYTF; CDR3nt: TGTGCCAGCATCCCGGGGGGGATAGTCGGCTACACCTTC
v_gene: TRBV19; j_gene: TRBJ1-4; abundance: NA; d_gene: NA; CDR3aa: CASSIARGGFTNEKLFF; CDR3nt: TGTGCCAGTAGTATCGCGAGGGGGGGGTTCACTAATGAAAAACTGTTTTTT
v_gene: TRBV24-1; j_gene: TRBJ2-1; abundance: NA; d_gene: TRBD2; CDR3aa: CATSDLSSGGYEQFF; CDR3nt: TGTGCCACCAGTGACCTATCTAGCGGGGGTTATGAGCAGTTCTTC
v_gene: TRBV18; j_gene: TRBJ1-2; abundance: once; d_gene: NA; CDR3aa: CASSPQNSGGLGYGYTF; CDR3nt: TGTGCCAGCTCACCACAAAACTCGGGGGGACTTGGCTATGGCTACACCTTC
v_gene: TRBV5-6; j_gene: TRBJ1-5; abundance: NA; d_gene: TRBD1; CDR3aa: CASSFSGGQPQHF; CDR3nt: TGTGCCAGCAGCTTTTCAGGGGGTCAGCCCCAGCATTTT
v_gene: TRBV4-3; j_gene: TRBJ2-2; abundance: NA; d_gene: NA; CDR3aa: CASSQDSVPYTGELFF; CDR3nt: TGCGCCAGCAGCCAAGATTCGGTACCCTACACCGGGGAGCTGTTTTTT
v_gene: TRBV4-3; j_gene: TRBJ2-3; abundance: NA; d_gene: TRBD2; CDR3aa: CASSHPGLAGSTDTQYF; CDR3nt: TGCGCCAGCAGCCACCCGGGACTAGCGGGTAGCACAGATACGCAGTATTTT
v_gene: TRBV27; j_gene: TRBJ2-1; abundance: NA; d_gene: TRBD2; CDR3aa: CASSLSGRGEFF; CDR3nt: TGTGCCAGCAGTTTAAGTGGGCGGGGGGAGTTCTTC
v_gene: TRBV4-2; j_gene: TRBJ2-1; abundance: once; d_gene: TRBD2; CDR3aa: CASSPSGGANEQFF; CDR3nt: TGTGCCAGCAGCCCTAGCGGGGGGGCCAATGAGCAGTTCTTC
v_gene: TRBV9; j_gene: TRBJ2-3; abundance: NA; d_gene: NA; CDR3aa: CASSVGVGSTDTQYF; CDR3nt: TGTGCCAGCAGCGTCGGGGTGGGGAGCACAGATACGCAGTATTTT
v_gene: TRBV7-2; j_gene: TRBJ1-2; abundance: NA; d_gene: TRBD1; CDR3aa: CASSYRGSGGYTF; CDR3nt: TGTGCCAGCAGCTACAGGGGTTCTGGAGGCTACACCTTC
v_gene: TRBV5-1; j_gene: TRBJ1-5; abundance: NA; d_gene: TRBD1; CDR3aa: CASSLRAGGQPQHF; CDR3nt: TGCGCCAGCAGCTTACGGGCAGGGGGTCAGCCCCAGCATTTT
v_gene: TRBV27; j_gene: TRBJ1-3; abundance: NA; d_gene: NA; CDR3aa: CASSLNRRSSGNTIYF; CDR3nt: TGTGCCAGCAGTTTAAACCGCCGGTCCTCTGGAAACACCATATATTTT
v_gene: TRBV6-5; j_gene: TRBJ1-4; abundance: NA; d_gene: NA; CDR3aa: CASSKTGLGEKLFF; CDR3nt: TGTGCCAGCAGCAAGACAGGTTTGGGTGAAAAACTGTTTTTT
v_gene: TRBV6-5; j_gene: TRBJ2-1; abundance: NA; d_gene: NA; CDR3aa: CASSYSGAGTYNEQFF; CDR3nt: TGTGCCAGCAGTTACTCAGGGGCGGGAACCTACAATGAGCAGTTCTTC
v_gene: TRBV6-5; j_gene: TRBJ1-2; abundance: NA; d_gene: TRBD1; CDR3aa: CASSSRAQGALYGYTF; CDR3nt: TGTGCCAGCAGTTCCAGGGCTCAGGGGGCCCTCTATGGCTACACCTTC
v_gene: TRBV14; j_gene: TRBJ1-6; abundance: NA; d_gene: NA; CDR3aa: CASSQDPGPPTMTLHF; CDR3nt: TGTGCCAGCAGCCAAGATCCAGGACCACCGACTATGACCCTCCACTTT
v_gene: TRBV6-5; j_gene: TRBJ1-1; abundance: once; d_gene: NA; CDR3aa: CASRLQEGNTEAFF; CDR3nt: TGTGCCAGCAGATTACAGGAGGGGAACACTGAAGCTTTCTTT
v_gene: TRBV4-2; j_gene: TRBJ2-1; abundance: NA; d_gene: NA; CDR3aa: CASSHVGGSYNEQFF; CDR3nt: TGTGCCAGCAGCCACGTGGGGGGCTCCTACAATGAGCAGTTCTTC
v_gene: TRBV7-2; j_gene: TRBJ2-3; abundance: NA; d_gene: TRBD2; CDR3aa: CASSPVASGNKGADTQYF; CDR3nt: TGTGCCAGCAGCCCCGTCGCTAGCGGTAATAAGGGCGCAGATACGCAGTATTTT
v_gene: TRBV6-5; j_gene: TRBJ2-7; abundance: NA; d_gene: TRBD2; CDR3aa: CASSSSGGITYEQYF; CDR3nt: TGTGCCAGCAGTTCCAGCGGGGGTATTACCTACGAGCAGTACTTC
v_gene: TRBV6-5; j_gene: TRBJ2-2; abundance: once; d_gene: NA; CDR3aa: CASSYRRLNTGELFF; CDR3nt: TGTGCCAGCAGTTACCGCAGGCTGAACACCGGGGAGCTGTTTTTT
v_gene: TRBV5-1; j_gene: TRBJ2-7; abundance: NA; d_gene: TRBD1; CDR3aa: CASSTNTGAGEQYF; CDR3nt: TGCGCCAGCAGCACCAATACAGGGGCTGGGGAGCAGTACTTC
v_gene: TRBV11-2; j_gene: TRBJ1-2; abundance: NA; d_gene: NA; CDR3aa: CASSLTTAPGTF; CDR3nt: TGTGCCAGCAGCTTAACGACCGCCCCGGGCACCTTC
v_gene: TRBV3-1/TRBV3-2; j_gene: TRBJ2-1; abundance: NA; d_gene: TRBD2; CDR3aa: CASSSLAGVRYNEQFF; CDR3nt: TGTGCCAGCAGCTCCTTAGCGGGAGTTAGGTACAATGAGCAGTTCTTC